This T cell receptor beta chain came from a study of PD-L1 blockade in urothelial cancer. The J segment lost 0 bases and the V segment lost 6 bases, leaving 4 bases of the junction unmatched. The CDR3 totals 15 residues. The germline V gene encodes CDR1 LGHNT and CDR2 FRNRAP. Time point reported: peripheral blood 6 weeks after treatment start. This table comes from immunoSEQ multiplex PCR, and its TCRdb copy is limited to in-frame clones, with some not included. This table holds approximately 83,000 clones, roughly 80% found once. This clone showed up just a few times. This chain uses TRBV12-5 with TRBJ2-1; 8 bases are a match to TRBD2. Material: PBMCs, obtained around atezolizumab (anti-PD-L1) treatment. This receptor was identified in an older man with urothelial cancer. CDR3 sequence reads: CASGSGTSSYNEQFF. CDR3 nucleotides: TGTGCTAGTGGGTCCGGGACTAGCTCCTACAATGAGCAGTTCTTC.